This TCR beta chain is drawn from a study of cytomegalovirus exposure and HLA in healthy donors. The primer mix had 60 Vbeta and 13 Jbeta primers. Sequencing used immunoSEQ multiplex PCR; TCRdb keeps in-frame clones, though not all of them. The data hold some 150,000 clones, with over 60% observed a single time. Concerning this clone: Its antigen is undetermined.

V lost 0 bases and J lost 9, with 7 bases in between. The CDR3 is 13 amino acids. Per the germline V gene, CDR1 is SGHDT and CDR2 is YYEEEE. Study outcomes and limitations: In a later analysis, HLA-associated beta chains showed higher expansion and lower generation probabilities than comparable chains.

This chain connects TRBV5-6 to TRBJ1-6; no definite D call. Material: PBMCs. The sequence was obtained from a female donor in good health and CMV-seropositive. The CDR3 sequence: CASSLGEISPLHF. In nucleotides, the CDR3 is TGTGCCAGCAGCTTGGGAGAGATTTCACCCCTCCACTTT.